These 15 T cell receptor beta chains were sequenced from one sample in a study of T cell repertoires in cytomegalovirus infection. These receptors have no known antigen. TCRdb redid the calling of the reads with MiXCR, one entry per CDR3 protein. The sample contains 90,000 to 110,000 distinct CDR3 sequences, roughly 30% of which appear only once. Here the sequenced sample was CD8+ T cells from cultured PBMCs, taken from culture after CMV antigen stimulation. The receptors shown here come from a human donor in good health (CMV status not recorded). Some clones in this sample may be carry-over from other donors' samples.

V is TRBV19 and J is TRBJ2-4, with D perhaps TRBD1 (6 bases). Germline CDR1 reads LNHDA; CDR2 reads SQIVND (reference sequence). Trimming cost V 7 bases and J 6 bases, with 13 bases left between them. This CDR3 has 13 amino acids. This chain's CDR3 is CASNTGMGNIQYF. For the CDR3, the DNA is TGTGCCAGTAATACAGGGATGGGAAACATTCAGTACTTC.

The V and J genes are TRBV5-4 and TRBJ2-1, with D perhaps matching TRBD2 (5 bases). This CDR3 has 16 amino acids. V lost 3 bases, J lost 0 bases, and 13 bases lay in between. Germline V gene lookup returns CDR1 SGHNT and CDR2 YYREEE (reference sequence). The CDR3 sequence: CASSYEGFSSYNEQFF. The DNA of the CDR3 is TGTGCCAGCAGCTATGAGGGCTTTTCCTCCTACAATGAGCAGTTCTTC. The whole variable domain, remainder taken from reference TRBV5-4 and TRBJ2-1, is ETGVTQSPTHLIKTRGQQVTLRCSSQSGHNTVSWYQQALGQGPQFIFQYYREEENGRGNFPPRFSGLQFPNYSSELNVNALELDDSALYLCASSYEGFSSYNEQFFGPGTRLTVL.

This clonotype was recorded at least ten times. The chain carries TRBV11-1 and TRBJ2-6; D gene uncertain. CDR1 is SGHAT and CDR2 is FQDESV in the germline V gene (reference sequence). Trimming removed 5 bases at V and 0 bases at J, with 8 bases between. CDR3 length: 15 amino acids. In DNA form, the CDR3 reads TGTGCCAGCAGCATCAGTTCCTCTGGGGCCAACGTCCTGACTTTC. Amino acid sequence: CASSISSSGANVLTF.

Only a few counts were recorded for this clonotype. V and J are TRBV19 and TRBJ2-2; maybe TRBD1 (7 bases). The CDR3 is made up of 14 amino acids. Germline lookup yields CDR1 LNHDA and CDR2 SQIVND (reference sequence). The ends were cut back, 0 bases at V and 6 bases at J, with 8 bases in the middle. CDR3 region: CASSIDRGAGELFF. The DNA of the CDR3 is TGTGCCAGTAGTATAGACAGGGGGGCCGGGGAGCTGTTTTTT. Full variable domain (missing parts from reference TRBV19 and TRBJ2-2): DGGITQSPKYLFRKEGQNVTLSCEQNLNHDAMYWYRQDPGQGLRLIYYSQIVNDFQKGDIAEGYSVSREKKESFPLTVTSAQKNPTAFYLCASSIDRGAGELFFGEGSRLTVL.

The V call is TRBV15, the J call TRBJ1-1, with a possible D match to TRBD1 (5 bases). The CDR3 spans 15 residues. Trimming stripped 8 bases from V and 2 bases from J, with 18 bases between. Germline CDR1 and CDR2: LNHNV and YYDKDF (reference sequence). The CDR3 region is CATSISRQSNTEAFF. The CDR3 DNA reads TGTGCCACCTCAATCTCTCGACAGAGTAACACTGAAGCTTTCTTT.

This clonotype was detected ten times or more. The chain joins TRBV7-9 to TRBJ2-7; no firm D call. CDR1 and CDR2 from the germline V gene are SEHNR and FQNEAQ (reference sequence). The length of the CDR3 is 13 residues. V lost 1 base, J lost 6 bases, and 10 bases lay in between. DNA of the CDR3: TGTGCCAGCAGCTTAGGGCATTCGGGCGAGCAGTACTTC. Translated: CASSLGHSGEQYF.

This clonotype was found a few times. The chain has TRBV4-1 and TRBJ2-7; D is perhaps TRBD2 (5 bases). The V gene lost 4 bases and the J gene lost 1 base, with 23 bases spanning the gap. Germline values: CDR1 MGHRA, CDR2 YSYEKL. The CDR3 totals 18 residues. In DNA, the CDR3 is TGCGCCAGCAGCCTAGACGGACGGGAAAAAAAGAGTTCCTACGAGCAGTACTTC. Translated, it gives CASSLDGREKKSSYEQYF.

This chain joins TRBV7-6 and TRBJ2-1, with 9 bases that match TRBD1. The CDR3 runs 16 residues. Trimming took 6 bases from V and 5 from J; bases not matched to a gene: 11. Looked up from germline, CDR1 is SGHVS and CDR2 is FNYEAQ. The CDR3, as DNA: TGTGCCAGCAGTGCTGGGGACAGGGTAGTAGACAATGAGCAGTTCTTC. This codes for CASSAGDRVVDNEQFF.

The gene calls are TRBV3-1 and TRBJ1-2, with unresolved D. Germline CDR1 LGHDT, CDR2 YNNKEL (reference sequence). The CDR3 is 15 residues long. V was cut by 1 base and J by 4 bases, with 13 bases left in between. CDR3 sequence: CASSQGSVMRYGYTF. CDR3 sequence (DNA): TGTGCCAGCAGCCAAGGGTCGGTGATGCGCTATGGCTACACCTTC.

The chain links TRBV12-3 or TRBV12-4 to TRBJ2-7; D may be TRBD2 (6 bases). CDR3 length: 15 residues. V was trimmed by 0 bases and J by 1 base, leaving 10 bases between them. The CDR3 protein is CASSLAPEGSYEQYF. The DNA for the CDR3 is TGTGCCAGCAGTTTAGCGCCGGAGGGTTCCTACGAGCAGTACTTC.

This clonotype appeared a few times. V gene TRBV5-6 combines with J gene TRBJ2-3; 15 positions match TRBD2. Germline values: CDR1 SGHDT, CDR2 YYEEEE. Unmatched junction bases numbered 1, after V lost 3 bases and J lost 5 bases. This CDR3 is built from 15 residues. CDR3 sequence: CASSWTSGGEDTQYF. The CDR3 nucleotides are TGTGCCAGCAGCTGGACTAGCGGGGGGGAAGATACGCAGTATTTT.

The chain employs TRBV28 and TRBJ2-7; 10 bases fit TRBD2. Trimming cost V 2 bases and J 9 bases; bases outside gene matches: 10. CDR3 size: 15 residues. The germline CDR1 and CDR2 sequences are MDHEN and SYDVKM. The CDR3 coding sequence is TGTGCCAGCAGTTTAACGGCTAGCGGGGGATTGGGGCAGTACTTC. It encodes CASSLTASGGLGQYF.

This chain links TRBV6-1 with TRBJ1-4; D uncertain. This CDR3 has 14 residues. The germline V gene encodes CDR1 MNHNS and CDR2 SASEGT. V was clipped by 5 bases and J by 5 bases, with 12 bases between them. The CDR3 sequence is CASSYYEGNEKLFF. The CDR3 DNA sequence: TGTGCCAGCAGTTATTACGAGGGAAATGAAAAACTGTTTTTT.

This chain joins TRBV19 and TRBJ1-2; D unresolved. The V and J ends lost 10 bases and 4 bases respectively, with 22 bases between them. The CDR3 is 15 residues long. The germline gives CDR1 LNHDA, CDR2 SQIVND (reference sequence). The CDR3 loop reads CATRAGPGPSYGYTF. The CDR3 DNA reads TGTGCCACCCGTGCCGGGCCTGGGCCTAGCTATGGCTACACCTTC.

This clonotype showed up many times. V usage is TRBV5-4 and J usage is TRBJ1-2; TRBD1 aligns across 10 bases. The CDR3 consists of 15 residues. The V and J ends lost 4 bases and 4 bases, in that order; junction bases with no gene match: 7. The germline V gene encodes CDR1 SGHNT and CDR2 YYREEE (reference sequence). The CDR3 region has the DNA TGTGCCAGCAGCACTACTTGGACAGGGGGCTATGGCTACACCTTC. Its translation is CASSTTWTGGYGYTF.